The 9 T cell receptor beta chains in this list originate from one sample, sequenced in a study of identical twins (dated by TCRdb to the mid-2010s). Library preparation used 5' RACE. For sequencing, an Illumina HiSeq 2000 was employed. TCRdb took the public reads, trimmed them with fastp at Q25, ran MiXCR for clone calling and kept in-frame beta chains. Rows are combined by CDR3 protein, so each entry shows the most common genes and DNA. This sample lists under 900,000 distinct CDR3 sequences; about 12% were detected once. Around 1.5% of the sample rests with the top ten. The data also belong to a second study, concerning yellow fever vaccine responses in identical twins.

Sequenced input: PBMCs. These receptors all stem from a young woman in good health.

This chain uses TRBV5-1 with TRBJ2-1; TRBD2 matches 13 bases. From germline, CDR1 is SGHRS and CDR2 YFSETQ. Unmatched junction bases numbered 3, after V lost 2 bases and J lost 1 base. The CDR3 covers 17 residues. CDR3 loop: CASSFGLAGESYNEQFF. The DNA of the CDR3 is TGCGCCAGCAGCTTCGGACTAGCGGGGGAGTCCTACAATGAGCAGTTCTTC.

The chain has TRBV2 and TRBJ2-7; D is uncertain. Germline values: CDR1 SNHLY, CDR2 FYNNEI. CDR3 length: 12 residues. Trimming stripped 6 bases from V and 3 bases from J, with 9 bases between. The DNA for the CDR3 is TGTGCCAGCAGGGACCCATACTACGAGCAGTACTTC. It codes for CASRDPYYEQYF.

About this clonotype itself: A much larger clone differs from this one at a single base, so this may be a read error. The CDR3 is CASSPVDYPTGENYEQYV. The CDR3 nucleotides read TGTGCCAGCAGCCCCGTAGATTACCCGACAGGGGAAAACTACGAGCAGTACGTC. The chain employs TRBV11-2 and TRBJ2-7, with 8 bases lining up with TRBD1. The CDR3 sequence is 18 residues long. Germline V gene sequence: CDR1 SGHAT, CDR2 FQNNGV. The V and J ends lost 5 bases and 3 bases, in that order; junction bases with no gene match: 18.

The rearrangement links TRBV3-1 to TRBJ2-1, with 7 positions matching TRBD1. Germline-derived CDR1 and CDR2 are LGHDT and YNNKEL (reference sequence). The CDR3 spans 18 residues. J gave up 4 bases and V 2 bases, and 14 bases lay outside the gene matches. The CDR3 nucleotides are TGTGCCAGCAGCCAAACATTCGGGACAGTCAATGGGTACAATGAGCAGTTCTTC. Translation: CASSQTFGTVNGYNEQFF.

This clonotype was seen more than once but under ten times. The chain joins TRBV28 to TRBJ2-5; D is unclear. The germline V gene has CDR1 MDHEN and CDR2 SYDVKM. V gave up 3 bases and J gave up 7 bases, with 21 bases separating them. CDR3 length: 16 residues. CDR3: CASSFSASAHVGTQYF. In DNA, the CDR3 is TGTGCCAGCAGTTTCAGTGCGAGCGCCCACGTCGGGACCCAGTACTTC. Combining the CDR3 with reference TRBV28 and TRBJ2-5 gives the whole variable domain DVKVTQSSRYLVKRTGEKVFLECVQDMDHENMFWYRQDPGLGLRLIYFSYDVKMKEKGDIPEGYSVSREKKERFSLILESASTNQTSMYLCASSFSASAHVGTQYFGPGTRLLVL.

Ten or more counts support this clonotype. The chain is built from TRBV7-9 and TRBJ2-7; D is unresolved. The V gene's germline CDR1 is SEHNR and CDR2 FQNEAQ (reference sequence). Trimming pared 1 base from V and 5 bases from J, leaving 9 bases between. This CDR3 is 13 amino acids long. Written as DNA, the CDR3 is TGTGCCAGCAGCTTAGACCTTGGAGACGAGCAGTACTTC. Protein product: CASSLDLGDEQYF.

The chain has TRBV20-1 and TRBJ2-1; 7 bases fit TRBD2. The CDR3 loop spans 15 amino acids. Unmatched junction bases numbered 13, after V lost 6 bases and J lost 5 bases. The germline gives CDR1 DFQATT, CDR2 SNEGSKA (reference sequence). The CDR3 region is CSAQAVALANNEQFF. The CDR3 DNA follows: TGCAGTGCGCAAGCGGTTGCACTAGCGAACAATGAGCAGTTCTTC.

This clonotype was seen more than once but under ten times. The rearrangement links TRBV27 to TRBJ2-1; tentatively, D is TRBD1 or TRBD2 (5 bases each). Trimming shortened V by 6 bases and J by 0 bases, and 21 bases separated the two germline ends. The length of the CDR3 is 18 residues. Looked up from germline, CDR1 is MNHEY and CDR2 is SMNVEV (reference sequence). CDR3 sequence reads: CASSPDSRDLSSYNEQFF. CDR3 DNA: TGTGCCAGCAGCCCTGACAGCCGGGACCTCAGCTCCTACAATGAGCAGTTCTTC.

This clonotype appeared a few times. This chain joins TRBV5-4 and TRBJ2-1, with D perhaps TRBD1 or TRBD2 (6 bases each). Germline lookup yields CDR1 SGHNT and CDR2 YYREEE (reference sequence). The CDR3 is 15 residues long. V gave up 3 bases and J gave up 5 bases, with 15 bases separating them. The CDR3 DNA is TGTGCCAGCAGCTCAGGAGGGGGGTGGGACAATGAGCAGTTCTTC. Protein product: CASSSGGGWDNEQFF.